These T cell receptor beta chains were read from a single sample in a study of blood T cell repertoires in COVID-19. Produced via immunoSEQ multiplex PCR; TCRdb's table is partial and in-frame only. The sample lists fewer than 150,000 clones, about nine tenths occurring once. The sequencing sample was made of peripheral blood. All receptors derive from a human donor in a cohort sampled during active COVID-19. Both conserved end residues are part of each CDR3.

v_call,j_call,cdr3_length,cdr3_aa
TRBV4-3,TRBJ2-4,19,CASSQDKSGTGGTKNIQYF
TRBV3-1/TRBV3-2,TRBJ2-3,15,CASSLVAGDTDTQYF
TRBV24-1,TRBJ2-5,14,CATSVTGGQETQYF
TRBV4-1,TRBJ2-5,15,CASSLGLAGQETQYF
TRBV3-1/TRBV3-2,TRBJ2-7,15,CASSQDLASSYEQYF
TRBV5-1,TRBJ1-2,14,CASSLEAGNYGYTF
TRBV15,TRBJ2-3,15,CATSRGQGNTDTQYF
TRBV4-2,TRBJ2-7,15,CASSHNRGGNYEQYF
TRBV19,TRBJ1-6,15,CASSTGQVGNSPLHF
TRBV5-1,TRBJ2-1,16,CASSLDGRGQLNEQFF
TRBV3-1/TRBV3-2,TRBJ2-5,17,CASSQAWTSGTGETQYF
TRBV6-5,TRBJ2-7,13,CASSRGRTYEQYF
TRBV6-2/TRBV6-3,TRBJ2-1,15,CASSPLAVSYNEQFF
TRBV24-1,TRBJ2-7,13,CATSDIGTGEQYF
TRBV6-6,TRBJ2-6,17,CASSQTGGASGANVLTF
TRBV28,TRBJ1-1,13,CASRQGRNTEAFF
TRBV19,TRBJ1-2,14,CASSIDRGDYGYTF
TRBV19,TRBJ2-6,16,CASSIQGARGANVLTF
TRBV5-1,TRBJ2-5,13,CASSLGWRETQYF
TRBV19,TRBJ1-6,15,CASQMDSSYNSPLHF
TRBV2,TRBJ1-4,15,CAKGRDRERVGRLVF
TRBV7-6,TRBJ2-1,17,CASSLLTSGGPYNEQFF
TRBV14,TRBJ1-4,19,CASSQGKDRGFATNEKLFF
TRBV2,TRBJ2-7,10,CASIKGEQYF
TRBV5-1,TRBJ1-2,14,CASTSQQGENGYTF
TRBV28,TRBJ2-3,16,CASSLWRGGHTDTQYF
TRBV4-1,TRBJ1-1,15,CASSQDSQGATEAFF
TRBV19,TRBJ1-2,12,CASSDRPYGYTF
TRBV5-1,TRBJ2-1,15,CASSLPLGGLNEQFF
TRBV11-2,TRBJ1-5,15,CASSLDGYSNQPQHF
TRBV5-1,TRBJ2-7,14,CASSIAGNLNQQYF
TRBV6-6,TRBJ1-5,16,CASSYGRGVSNQPQHF
TRBV18,TRBJ2-5,14,CASSPPGTLKIPYF
TRBV4-2,TRBJ2-5,19,CASSQDIKRTSGRRETQYF
TRBV19,TRBJ1-5,14,CASSPQQGNQPQHF
TRBV9,TRBJ1-3,13,CASSVTAGNTIYF
TRBV5-5,TRBJ2-1,13,CASSLRGRNEQFF
TRBV4-1,TRBJ2-1,13,CASSQLAGGRRFF
TRBV12-3/TRBV12-4,TRBJ1-6,13,CASRRQGASPLHF
TRBV10-2,TRBJ1-2,15,CASSTGRGSSYGYTF
TRBV24-1,TRBJ1-2,18,CATVPTGTGIRSHYGYTF
TRBV18,TRBJ1-1,15,CASFTTLQTNTEAFF
TRBV2,TRBJ2-1,15,CASRAPGEYHNEQFF
TRBV25-1,TRBJ2-1,13,CASSVGGEDEQFF
TRBV3-1/TRBV3-2,TRBJ2-1,15,CASSHGGGIYNEQFF
TRBV5-1,TRBJ1-2,17,CASSPTIGQGVRYGYTF
TRBV4-1,TRBJ2-7,13,CASSPGESYEQYF
TRBV6-5,TRBJ2-7,15,CASSPAGGGAGEQYF
TRBV4-2,TRBJ1-5,14,CASSPGQGNQPQHF
TRBV6-5,TRBJ2-3,12,CASSRDRYTQYF
TRBV9,TRBJ2-1,13,CASSFHSGGKQFF
TRBV27,TRBJ1-1,13,CASSRFRGTEAFF
TRBV27,TRBJ1-2,14,CASSFSQGGYGYTF